This T cell receptor (beta chain) was obtained from a study of blood T cell repertoires in COVID-19. Study-level background: The origin of the acute and convalescent COVID-19 samples was the United States, Italy and Spain. Sources were T cells, B-cell-depleted T cells, or PBMCs; the material itself was cDNA or gDNA.

The count of this clone is one. As originally analysed: It was from reference gene primer amplification that nucleated cell counts were estimated. Clones were sequenced by immunoSEQ multiplex PCR, and TCRdb holds only the in-frame ones, with some missing. The DNA was the basis for D and trimming; V, J and clone size are from that table. The sample includes 250,000 to 300,000 clones, roughly nine tenths of them seen just once. This sequence originates from a woman aged 40-49 years who had recovered from COVID-19. The sample comprised peripheral blood.

The CDR3 here is CASTRGQGGGNSQHF. For the CDR3, the DNA is TGTGCCAGCACCCGAGGGCAGGGGGGTGGGAATTCCCAGCATTTT. The chain is built from TRBV21-1 and TRBJ1-5; whether TRBD1, the table's D call, matches the DNA was not checked. TRBV21-1 has pseudogene status. The length of the CDR3 is 15 residues.